The present T cell receptor beta chain was sequenced within a study of shared clonotypes between healthy human individuals. This clone was seen more than once but under ten times. Its antigen is unidentified. Notes on the study in general: Four donors shared about 5% of their naive CD4 clonotypes. A reduction in generation probabilities was seen for non-shared clonotypes relative to those shared by all four donors.

The data were produced by immunoSEQ multiplex PCR, yet TCRdb's version contains in-frame clones alone and is incomplete. The sample holds nearly 750,000 clones, roughly two thirds seen once. The CDR3 length is 13 residues. Trimming at V came to 11 bases and at J to 6 bases, leaving 6 bases not matched to a gene. The V gene's germline CDR1 is SNHLY and CDR2 FYNNEI. The sequenced material came from memory CD4+ T cells sorted from blood. Described subset: CD45RA-negative fraction. The rearrangement uses TRBV2 and TRBJ2-3, with 12 positions matching TRBD1. This TCR was recovered from a woman aged 30 to 39 in good health. The chain's CDR3 is CAGRDRGLDTQYF. The CDR3 nucleotides are TGTGCCGGGAGGGACAGGGGGCTGGATACGCAGTATTTT.